Each of the 16 T cell receptor beta chains below was sequenced from the same sample in a study of somatic mutations in cytotoxic T cells in rheumatoid arthritis. TCRdb keeps only in-frame clones here, not all; method: immunoSEQ multiplex PCR. The table has 15,000 to 20,000 clones, over 75% seen once; the top ten hold 10%. Sequencing input: CD8+ T cells sorted from blood. These receptors all stem from a woman aged 45-59 years in good health.

This chain connects TRBV13 to TRBJ1-6; 8 bases map to TRBD1. The J segment lost 9 bases and the V segment lost 4 bases, leaving 5 bases of the junction unmatched. Germline V CDR1 and CDR2: PRHDT, FYEKMQ (reference sequence). The CDR3 runs 14 residues. CDR3 DNA sequence: TGTGCCAGCAGCTCAGGGGGCGCCGGTTCACCCCTCCACTTT. This translates into CASSSGGAGSPLHF.

The chain links TRBV19 to TRBJ2-2; 10 bases agree with TRBD2. This CDR3 region has 16 residues. V shed 4 bases and J 5 bases; nucleotides not matched to a gene: 7. Looked up from germline, CDR1 is LNHDA and CDR2 is SQIVND (reference sequence). The CDR3 is CASSRLIAGGTGELFF. In DNA, the CDR3 is TGTGCCAGTAGTAGACTGATAGCGGGAGGAACCGGGGAGCTGTTTTTT.

The chain links TRBV13 to TRBJ1-2, with 7 bases identical to TRBD1. The V gene end was trimmed by 0 bases and the J gene end by 4 bases; junction bases not matched to a gene: 5. The CDR3 has 15 residues. Germline V gene data show CDR1 as PRHDT and CDR2 as FYEKMQ (reference sequence). This chain's CDR3 is CASSLGAGGAYGYTF. CDR3 nucleotide sequence: TGTGCCAGCAGCTTAGGTGCAGGGGGAGCCTATGGCTACACCTTC.

The genes are TRBV7-6 and TRBJ2-1; 8 nucleotides align to TRBD2. There are 13 residues in the CDR3. Germline V CDR1 and CDR2: SGHVS, FNYEAQ. The V gene end was trimmed by 3 bases and the J gene end by 7 bases; junction bases not matched to a gene: 2. CDR3 residues: CASSFREGNEQFF. CDR3 DNA: TGTGCCAGCAGCTTTCGGGAGGGGAATGAGCAGTTCTTC.

The chain combines TRBV28 with TRBJ1-3; 7 positions agree with TRBD1. V lost 5 bases to trimming and J lost 0 bases; unmatched junction nucleotides: 7. Looked up from germline, CDR1 is MDHEN and CDR2 is SYDVKM. There are 16 residues in the CDR3. The CDR3 protein is CASSATGVLSGNTIYF. The DNA of the CDR3 is TGTGCCAGCAGTGCCACAGGGGTTCTCTCTGGAAACACCATATATTTT.

This rearrangement joins TRBV14 to TRBJ1-1, with TRBD1 matching 7 bases. The CDR3 has 16 residues. The germline V gene has CDR1 SGHDN and CDR2 FVKESK. V shed 5 bases, J shed 4 bases, and the junction held 13 bases outside the gene matches. CDR3 DNA sequence: TGTGCCAGCAGCTCATACAGGGGCAGGGGAGGCACTGAAGCTTTCTTT. This sequence encodes CASSSYRGRGGTEAFF.

The V and J genes are TRBV27 and TRBJ2-1; possibly TRBD1 for D (5 bases). This CDR3 is 14 amino acids long. The V end was cut by 2 bases, the J end by 4 bases, with 9 bases between. The germline V gene has CDR1 MNHEY and CDR2 SMNVEV (reference sequence). Here the CDR3 DNA reads TGTGCCAGCAGTTTAGGGGCAGGGTACAATGAGCAGTTCTTC. This encodes CASSLGAGYNEQFF.

This clone appeared once. The chain has TRBV27 and TRBJ2-7; the D is unclear. Per the germline V gene, CDR1 is MNHEY and CDR2 is SMNVEV (reference sequence). The CDR3 consists of 11 residues. V lost 8 bases to trimming and J lost 1 base, with 6 bases between them. DNA for the CDR3: TGTGCCAGCGGATTTTCCTACGAGCAGTACTTC. This codes for CASGFSYEQYF.

The genes are TRBV6-4 and TRBJ2-1, with 7 bases fitting TRBD2. The CDR3 runs 15 residues. V lost 5 bases, J lost 1 base, and 5 bases stayed unmatched. Per germline, CDR1 MRHNA and CDR2 SNTAGT. The CDR3 sequence: CASSSGTGSYNEQFF. The CDR3 DNA reads as TGTGCCAGCAGTAGCGGGACTGGTTCCTACAATGAGCAGTTCTTC.

The chain uses TRBV11-1 and TRBJ2-2, with D hard to call. Germline CDR1 is SGHAT and CDR2 is FQDESV (reference sequence). This CDR3 comprises 12 residues. The V and J ends lost 1 base and 8 bases respectively, with 5 bases between them. CDR3 loop: CASSLGSGELFF. CDR3 coding DNA: TGTGCCAGCAGCTTAGGATCGGGGGAGCTGTTTTTT.

This clone was seen a few times. This chain joins TRBV25-1 and TRBJ2-7; possibly TRBD1 or TRBD2 for D (5 bases each). V lost 4 bases and J 2 bases, leaving 15 bases between the germline ends. This CDR3 is 15 amino acids long. The germline CDR1 and CDR2 sequences are MGHDK and SYGVNS. The DNA of the CDR3 is TGTGCCAGCAGTGGAACCCGGGACGGGGCCTACGAGCAGTACTTC. Translation: CASSGTRDGAYEQYF.

The V gene is TRBV5-5, the J gene TRBJ2-7; no clear D. Germline V gene sequence: CDR1 SGHKS, CDR2 YYEKEE (reference sequence). Deletions cut 0 bases from V and 2 bases from J, with 12 bases between. The CDR3 is 15 amino acids. CDR3 sequence (DNA): TGTGCCAGCAGCTTGGATGTAGGGTTGACCTACGAGCAGTACTTC. Translated, it gives CASSLDVGLTYEQYF.

In its sample, this clone was seen once. The V call is TRBV6-5, the J call TRBJ2-2; D is unresolved. The V gene's germline CDR1 is MNHEY and CDR2 SVGAGI. There are 12 residues in the CDR3. V lost 4 bases and J 5 bases, leaving 5 bases between the germline ends. CDR3 loop: CASSSLTGELFF. The CDR3 DNA reads as TGTGCCAGCAGTTCACTAACCGGGGAGCTGTTTTTT.

The gene calls are TRBV4-3 and TRBJ1-1; D is ambiguous. The V end lost 4 bases, the J end lost 8 bases, and 17 bases lay between the germline ends. The germline V gene encodes CDR1 LGHNA and CDR2 YSLEER. The CDR3 loop spans 14 amino acids. The DNA of the CDR3 is TGCGCCAGCAGCCCGTGGGGTCAAGAGGCCGAAGCTTTCTTT. The encoded protein is CASSPWGQEAEAFF.

CDR3 in amino acids: CASSLGTSGIETQYF. In nucleotides, the CDR3 is TGTGCCAGCAGCTTAGGGACTAGCGGTATAGAGACCCAGTACTTC. V gene TRBV7-2 combines with J gene TRBJ2-5; the match to TRBD2 covers 10 bases. Germline V lookup: CDR1 SGHTA, CDR2 FQGNSA. V dropped 1 base and J dropped 4; count of bases not matched to a gene: 3. There are 15 residues in the CDR3.

The V gene is TRBV5-6, the J gene TRBJ1-2, with TRBD1 as a possible D gene (5 bases). The CDR3 runs 14 residues. Germline CDR1 and CDR2: SGHDT and YYEEEE. V was shortened by 4 bases and J by 4 bases, with 14 bases between the two germline ends. CDR3 protein: CASSPGASPYGYTF. Written as DNA, the CDR3 is TGTGCCAGCAGCCCCGGGGCGTCGCCCTATGGCTACACCTTC.